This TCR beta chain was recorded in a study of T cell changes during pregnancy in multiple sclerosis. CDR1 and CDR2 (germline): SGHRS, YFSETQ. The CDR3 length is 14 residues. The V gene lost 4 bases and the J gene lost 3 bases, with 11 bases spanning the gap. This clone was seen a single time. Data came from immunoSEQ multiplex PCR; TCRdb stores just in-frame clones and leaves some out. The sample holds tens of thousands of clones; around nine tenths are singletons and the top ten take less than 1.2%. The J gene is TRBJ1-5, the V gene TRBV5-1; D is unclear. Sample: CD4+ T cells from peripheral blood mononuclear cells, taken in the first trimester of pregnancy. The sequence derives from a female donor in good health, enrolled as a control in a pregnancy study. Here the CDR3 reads CASSPSSPNQPQHF. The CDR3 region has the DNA TGCGCCAGCAGCCCATCTAGTCCCAATCAGCCCCAGCATTTT.